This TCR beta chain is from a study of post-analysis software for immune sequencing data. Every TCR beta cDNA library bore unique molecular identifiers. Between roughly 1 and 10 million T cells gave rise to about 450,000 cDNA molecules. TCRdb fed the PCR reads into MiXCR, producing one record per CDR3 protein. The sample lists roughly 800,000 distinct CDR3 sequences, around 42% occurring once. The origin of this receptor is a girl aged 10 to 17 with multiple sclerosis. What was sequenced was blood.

CDR3 nucleotides: TGTGCCAGCAGCCGGACTAGCGGGAGGGCGAGAGATACGCAGTATTTT. This codes for CASSRTSGRARDTQYF. V is TRBV3-1 and J is TRBJ2-3; TRBD2 agrees at 15 bases. There are 16 residues in the CDR3. J was trimmed by 5 bases and V by 4 bases; bases with no gene match: 4. Germline V gene data show CDR1 as LGHDT and CDR2 as YNNKEL (reference sequence).